One and the same sample provided the 5 T cell receptor beta chains below, sequenced in a study of cytomegalovirus exposure and HLA in healthy donors. Researchers ran the PCR with 60 Vbeta and 13 Jbeta primers. Generated by immunoSEQ multiplex PCR, the TCRdb table keeps only in-frame clones and is missing some. The sample consists of approximately 130,000 clones, approximately 77% of them appearing once. Sequences were obtained from PBMCs. The receptor source for this set is a woman aged 40 to 50 in good health and CMV-seronegative.

The chain recombines TRBV6-6 with TRBJ2-2; 10 nucleotides agree with TRBD1. The CDR3 is made up of 14 amino acids. The V gene's germline CDR1 is MNHNY and CDR2 SVGAGI (reference sequence). V trimming: 5 bases; J trimming: 7 bases; junction bases outside the gene matches: 4. This CDR3 reads CASSETGGIGELFF. For the CDR3, the DNA is TGTGCCAGCAGTGAGACAGGGGGCATCGGGGAGCTGTTTTTT.

V and J are TRBV18 and TRBJ1-2, with 9 positions matching TRBD1. V was clipped by 2 bases and J by 4 bases; unmatched bases: 5. Germline V gives CDR1 KGHSH, CDR2 LQKENI. The length of the CDR3 is 15 residues. DNA for the CDR3: TGTGCCAGCTCACCAGGCACAGGGGGCACCTATGGCTACACCTTC. Protein product: CASSPGTGGTYGYTF.

The genes are TRBV5-4 and TRBJ2-3; TRBD2 aligns across 12 bases. The germline gives CDR1 SGHNT, CDR2 YYREEE (reference sequence). The CDR3 contains 17 residues. The V gene end was trimmed by 0 bases and the J gene end by 6 bases; junction bases not matched to a gene: 8. The DNA of the CDR3 is TGTGCCAGCAGCTTGGCCGGACTAGCGGGGTGGGTGGATACGCAGTATTTT. The encoded protein is CASSLAGLAGWVDTQYF.

The gene calls are TRBV5-1 and TRBJ2-1, with D possibly being TRBD1 (6 bases). There are 15 residues in the CDR3. Trimming left V 0 bases short and J 4 bases short, with 11 bases between. Germline assignment: CDR1 SGHRS and CDR2 YFSETQ. In DNA, the CDR3 is TGCGCCAGCAGCTTGGTTGGCCAGGGGTACAATGAGCAGTTCTTC. This codes for CASSLVGQGYNEQFF.

The chain carries TRBV6-6 and TRBJ1-1; 7 bases match TRBD1. Per the germline V gene, CDR1 is MNHNY and CDR2 is SVGAGI (reference sequence). V trimming: 2 bases; J trimming: 10 bases; junction bases outside the gene matches: 7. This CDR3 is built from 13 residues. DNA for the CDR3: TGTGCCAGCAGTTACACGGGACAGCGAGCAGCTTTCTTT. Translated: CASSYTGQRAAFF.